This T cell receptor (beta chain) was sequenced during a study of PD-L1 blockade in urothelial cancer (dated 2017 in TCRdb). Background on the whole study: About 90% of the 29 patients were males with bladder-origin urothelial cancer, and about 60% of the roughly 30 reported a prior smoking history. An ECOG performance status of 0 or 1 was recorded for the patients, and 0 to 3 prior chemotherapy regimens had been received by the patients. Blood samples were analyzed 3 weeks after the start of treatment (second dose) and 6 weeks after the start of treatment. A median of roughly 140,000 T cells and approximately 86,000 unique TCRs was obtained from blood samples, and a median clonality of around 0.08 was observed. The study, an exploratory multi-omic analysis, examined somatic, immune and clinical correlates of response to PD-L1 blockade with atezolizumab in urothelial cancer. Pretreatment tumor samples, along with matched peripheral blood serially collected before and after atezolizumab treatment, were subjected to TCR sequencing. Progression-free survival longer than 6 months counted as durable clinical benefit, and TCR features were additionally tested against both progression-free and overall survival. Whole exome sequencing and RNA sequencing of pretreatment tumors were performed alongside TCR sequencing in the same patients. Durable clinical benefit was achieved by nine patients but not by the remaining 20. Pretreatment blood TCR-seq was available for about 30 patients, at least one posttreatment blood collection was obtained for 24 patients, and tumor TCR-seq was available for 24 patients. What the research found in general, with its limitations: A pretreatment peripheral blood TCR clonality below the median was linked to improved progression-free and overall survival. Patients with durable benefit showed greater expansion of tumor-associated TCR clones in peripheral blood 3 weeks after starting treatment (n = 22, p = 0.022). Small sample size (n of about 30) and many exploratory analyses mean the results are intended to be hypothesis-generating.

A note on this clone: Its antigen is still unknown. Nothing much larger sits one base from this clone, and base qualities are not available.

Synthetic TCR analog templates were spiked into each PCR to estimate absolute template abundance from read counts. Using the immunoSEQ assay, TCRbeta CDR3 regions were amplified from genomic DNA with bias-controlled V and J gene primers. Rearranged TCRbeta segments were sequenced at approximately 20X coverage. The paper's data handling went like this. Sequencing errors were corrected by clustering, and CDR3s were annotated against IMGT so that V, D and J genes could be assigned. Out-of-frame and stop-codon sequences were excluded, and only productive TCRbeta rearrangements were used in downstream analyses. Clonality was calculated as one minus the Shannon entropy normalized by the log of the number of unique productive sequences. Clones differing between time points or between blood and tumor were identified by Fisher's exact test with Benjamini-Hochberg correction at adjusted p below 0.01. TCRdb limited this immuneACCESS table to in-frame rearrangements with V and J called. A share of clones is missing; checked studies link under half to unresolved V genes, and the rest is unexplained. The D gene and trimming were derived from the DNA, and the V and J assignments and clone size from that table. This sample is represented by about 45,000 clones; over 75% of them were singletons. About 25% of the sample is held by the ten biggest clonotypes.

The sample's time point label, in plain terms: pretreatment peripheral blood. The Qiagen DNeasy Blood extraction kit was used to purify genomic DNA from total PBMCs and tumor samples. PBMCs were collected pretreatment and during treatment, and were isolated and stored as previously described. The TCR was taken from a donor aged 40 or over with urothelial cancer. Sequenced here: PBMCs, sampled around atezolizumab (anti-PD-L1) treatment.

The CDR3 is CASSWRGAPQTYEQYF. The DNA sequence is as follows: TGTGCCAGCAGCTGGCGGGGAGCACCCCAAACATACGAGCAGTACTTC. The sequence links TRBV7-8 to TRBJ2-7, and the D gene may be TRBD2, 6 bases matching. The V end loses 4 bases and the J end loses 4 bases, and a stretch of 20 bases separates them. The CDR3 spans 16 residues, from the cysteine through the phenylalanine. Only the CDR3 region is kept as DNA, spanning 48 bases read in frame from base 1. The germline V gene encodes CDR1 SGHVS and CDR2 FQNEAQ.